This is a list of T cell receptor beta chains from one sample in a study of T cell changes during pregnancy in multiple sclerosis. Libraries were prepared by immunoSEQ multiplex PCR; TCRdb keeps only in-frame clonotypes and omits some of them. Of about 64,000 clones listed, around 96% are singletons. The sample in question was CD8+ T cells from peripheral blood mononuclear cells, obtained after pregnancy. These TCRs come from a female donor with multiple sclerosis, enrolled in a pregnancy study. CDR3s leave out the opening cysteine and the closing phenylalanine or tryptophan. Each record gives: clone size, V gene, CDR3 protein. Clone size is stated in some rows and not others, as once, few, many or a class when expanded.

-	TRBV30	AWSEPRIGNQPQH
-	TRBV6-5	ASSQLADYNEQF
-	TRBV13	ASSGIQGSDEQY
-	TRBV28	ASSLYSGTGIYEQY
-	TRBV28	ASRDGNSYNEQF
-	TRBV5-6	ASSLWGGSYGYT
-	TRBV19	ASSIGQGGNQPQH
once	TRBV27	ASSYPPGQGAYNEQF
-	TRBV7-2	ASSSPEAGANVLT
-	TRBV6-1	AINSAGRSTDTQY
-	TRBV7-6	ASSYDRASSSGANVLT
-	TRBV27	ASSLKGRGQDEQY
-	TRBV27	ASSRFQGQPQH